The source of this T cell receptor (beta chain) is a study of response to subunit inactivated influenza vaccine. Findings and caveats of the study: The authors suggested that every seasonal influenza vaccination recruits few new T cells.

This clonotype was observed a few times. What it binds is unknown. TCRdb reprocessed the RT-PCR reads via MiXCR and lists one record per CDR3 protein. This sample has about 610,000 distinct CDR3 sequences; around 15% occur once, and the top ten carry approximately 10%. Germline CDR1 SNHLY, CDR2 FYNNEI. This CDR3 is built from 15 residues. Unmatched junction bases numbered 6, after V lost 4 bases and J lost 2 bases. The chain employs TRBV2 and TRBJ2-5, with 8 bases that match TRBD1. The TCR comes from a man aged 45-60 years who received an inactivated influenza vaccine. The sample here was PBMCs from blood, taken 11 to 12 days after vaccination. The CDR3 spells CASSAFGQGQETQYF. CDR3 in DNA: TGTGCCAGCAGTGCGTTTGGACAGGGACAAGAGACCCAGTACTTC.